What follows are 7 T cell receptor beta chains derived from one specimen sequenced in a study of naive and memory T cell subsets. An oligonucleotide containing a UMI was ligated to the 3' end of TCR cDNA. Amplification of ligated cDNA took four PCR rounds with SP2 and nested alpha and beta constant primers. TCRdb reprocessed the 5' RACE reads with MiXCR, giving one entry per CDR3 protein. The sample includes more than 50,000 distinct CDR3 sequences, about 7.2% seen only once; the top ten take over 7.5%. These receptors all come from a male donor in good health.

This clonotype has a handful of counts. The chain employs TRBV10-3 and TRBJ1-5, with D possibly being TRBD1 (6 bases). Germline V gene data show CDR1 as ENHRY and CDR2 as SYGVKD. The CDR3 spans 14 residues. The V gene lost 3 bases and the J gene lost 5 bases, with 11 bases spanning the gap. CDR3 in DNA: TGTGCCATCAGTGACAGGGGTTTAGATCAGCCCCAGCATTTT. It codes for CAISDRGLDQPQHF.

This clonotype was found many times. This rearrangement joins TRBV12-3 or TRBV12-4 to TRBJ2-5, with TRBD2 identical over 7 bases. The CDR3 runs to 17 residues. V was clipped by 4 bases and J by 7 bases; unmatched bases: 18. This CDR3 reads CASSSLTREGSIRTQYF. The DNA of the CDR3 is TGTGCCAGCAGTTCCCTGACTAGGGAGGGATCTATTAGGACCCAGTACTTC.

V gene TRBV19 combines with J gene TRBJ1-5, with TRBD1 matching 11 bases. V trimming: 5 bases; J trimming: 3 bases; junction bases outside the gene matches: 3. Germline V gives CDR1 LNHDA, CDR2 SQIVND (reference sequence). The CDR3 sequence is 15 residues long. The CDR3 loop reads CASSGTGGHNQPQHF. In nucleotides, the CDR3 is TGTGCCAGTAGTGGGACAGGGGGGCACAATCAGCCCCAGCATTTT.

In its sample, this clonotype was seen a few times. This rearrangement joins TRBV21-1 to TRBJ1-1; TRBD1 is the table's D call and was not checked against the DNA. TRBV21-1 is shown as a pseudogene. The CDR3 totals 12 residues. The CDR3 DNA sequence: TGTGCCGCCCCACCGAGGGACACTGAAGCTTTCTTT. This encodes CAAPPRDTEAFF.

V and J are TRBV5-1 and TRBJ2-5, with TRBD2 matching 12 bases. With V trimmed by 0 bases and J by 2 bases, 8 bases remained unmatched. The length of the CDR3 is 18 residues. The V gene's germline CDR1 is SGHRS and CDR2 YFSETQ. The DNA of the CDR3 is TGCGCCAGCAGCTTGGTAGGACTAGCGGGAAGGGGTCAAGAGACCCAGTACTTC. Encoded protein: CASSLVGLAGRGQETQYF.

This clonotype came up a few times. The V call is TRBV18, the J call TRBJ1-1; D is unresolved. This CDR3 is 15 amino acids long. V lost 5 bases, J lost 6 bases, and 19 bases lay in between. Germline V gene data show CDR1 as KGHSH and CDR2 as LQKENI. The CDR3 coding sequence is TGTGCCAGCTCAAGCGTTGAGGGCCTAGGCGCTGAAGCTTTCTTT. Its translation is CASSSVEGLGAEAFF.

The table lists this clonotype with a few counts. The rearrangement uses TRBV5-4 and TRBJ2-7; no clear D gene. V was trimmed by 4 bases and J by 5 bases, leaving 13 bases between them. The CDR3 is 13 amino acids. Germline loops: CDR1 SGHNT, CDR2 YYREEE (reference sequence). CDR3 residues: CASSMGPGDEQYF. The CDR3 region has the DNA TGTGCCAGCAGCATGGGTCCCGGAGACGAGCAGTACTTC.